The source of this T cell receptor (beta chain) is a study of T-cell memory formation after mild COVID-19. Via MiXCR, TCRdb re-called the 5' RACE reads, giving one row per CDR3 protein. The repertoire has about half a million distinct CDR3 sequences, about 20% of them found once; the top ten carry roughly an eighth. This TCR was recovered from an adult woman who had mild COVID-19 (a few samples of this study predate the infection). Cell type and time point are not known. Sample: PBMCs or a T cell subset sorted from them (not recorded which).

CDR3 DNA sequence: TGCGCCAGCAGCCTACTTGGACGGACTCGGATAGATACGCAGTATTTT. It yields the protein CASSLLGRTRIDTQYF. The chain joins TRBV5-1 to TRBJ2-3, with a tentative D call TRBD2 (5 bases). The CDR3 loop spans 16 amino acids. The germline V and J ends were trimmed by 4 bases and 5 bases, with 20 bases remaining between them. Looked up from germline, CDR1 is SGHRS and CDR2 is YFSETQ. The full variable domain, in which reference TRBV5-1 and TRBJ2-3 provide the parts outside the CDR3, is KAGVTQTPRYLIKTRGQQVTLSCSPISGHRSVSWYQQTPGQGLQFLFEYFSETQRNKGNFPGRFSGRQFSNSRSEMNVSTLELGDSALYLCASSLLGRTRIDTQYFGPGTRLTVL.